A single sample gave rise to the 8 T cell receptor beta chains below, sequenced in a study of OX40 agonist ivuxolimab in advanced cancers. Method: immunoSEQ multiplex PCR; TCRdb's copy keeps in-frame clones and lacks some. The repertoire holds roughly 100,000 clones, 85% to 95% seen once, with 0.25% to 0.3% in the top ten. The sample consisted of CD4+ or CD8+ T cells sorted from blood, taken in a trial of the OX40 agonist ivuxolimab. The receptors come from an adult with an advanced solid tumor such as melanoma, head and neck, liver or kidney cancer.

This clone has just one count. DNA for the CDR3: TGTGCCAGCAGGATAAAGGGACATTCTAATTCACCCCTCCACTTT. This translates into CASRIKGHSNSPLHF. The chain links TRBV6-6 to TRBJ1-6; TRBD1 is a possible D gene (6 bases). The CDR3 covers 15 residues. Trimming took off 6 bases at V and 6 bases at J, with 15 bases between the two ends. Per the germline V gene, CDR1 is MNHNY and CDR2 is SVGAGI (reference sequence).

The chain recombines TRBV14 with TRBJ1-1; D is undetermined. The germline V gene encodes CDR1 SGHDN and CDR2 FVKESK. The CDR3 covers 17 residues. Trimming left V 0 bases short and J 2 bases short, with 16 bases between. The CDR3 sequence: CASSQDSVMGFNTEAFF. The CDR3 bases are TGTGCCAGCAGCCAAGATTCGGTGATGGGGTTTAACACTGAAGCTTTCTTT.

The chain's CDR3 is CASSPGRRAGTTDTQYF. The CDR3 nucleotides read TGTGCCAGCTCACCCGGGAGAAGGGCGGGCACCACAGATACGCAGTATTTT. This sequence joins TRBV18 and TRBJ2-3; TRBD2 might be the D (6 bases). CDR1 is KGHSH and CDR2 is LQKENI in the germline V gene. The CDR3 loop spans 17 amino acids. V lost 3 bases, J lost 2 bases, and 18 bases lay in between. The full variable domain, rest sourced from reference TRBV18 and TRBJ2-3, is NAGVMQNPRHLVRRRGQEARLRCSPMKGHSHVYWYRQLPEEGLKFMVYLQKENIIDESGMPKERFSAEFPKEGPSILRIQQVVRGDSAAYFCASSPGRRAGTTDTQYFGPGTRLTVL.

The chain employs TRBV28 and TRBJ2-1; 10 positions agree with TRBD2. Trimming cost V 3 bases and J 7 bases; bases outside gene matches: 9. Germline V lookup: CDR1 MDHEN, CDR2 SYDVKM. The CDR3 has 16 amino acids. The CDR3 DNA is TGTGCCAGCAGTTTGGCCAGCGGGGGGGGCCGGAATGAGCAGTTCTTC. Protein: CASSLASGGGRNEQFF.

The chain couples TRBV28 to TRBJ1-5, with 8 positions matching TRBD1. The CDR3 extends over 14 amino acids. CDR1 and CDR2 (germline): MDHEN, SYDVKM. Trimming took 6 bases from V and 5 from J; bases not matched to a gene: 6. CDR3 protein: CASRPAGGDQPQHF. Here the CDR3 DNA reads TGTGCCAGCAGACCTGCAGGGGGCGATCAGCCCCAGCATTTT.

CDR3 loop: CASSPHASSSGNTIYF. As DNA, the CDR3 is TGTGCCAGCAGCCCCCACGCTTCAAGCTCTGGAAACACCATATATTTT. The chain combines TRBV5-4 with TRBJ1-3; D ambiguous. Trimming cost V 4 bases and J 0 bases, with 14 bases left between them. The CDR3 runs to 16 residues. Germline V gene data show CDR1 as SGHNT and CDR2 as YYREEE (reference sequence).

The chain employs TRBV6-6 and TRBJ2-1; D not resolved. The ends were cut back, 7 bases at V and 4 bases at J, with 5 bases in the middle. Per germline, CDR1 MNHNY and CDR2 SVGAGI (reference sequence). The CDR3 runs 11 residues. The DNA of the CDR3 is TGTGCCAGCATGGGGTACAATGAGCAGTTCTTC. This encodes CASMGYNEQFF.

The V gene is TRBV6-5, the J gene TRBJ2-7; D may be TRBD1 (7 bases). Per the germline V gene, CDR1 is MNHEY and CDR2 is SVGAGI. The CDR3 is 14 amino acids. V was clipped by 10 bases and J by 6 bases, with 22 bases between them. The CDR3 coding sequence is TGTGCCACCAAGGCGGCAGGGGGGATCGTCGAGCAGTACTTC. Translation: CATKAAGGIVEQYF.